This T cell receptor beta chain is drawn from a study of cytomegalovirus exposure and HLA in healthy donors. Study findings and constraints: In a later analysis, HLA-associated beta chains showed higher expansion and lower generation probabilities than comparable chains. The investigators catalogued 150 to 200 TCR beta chains as cytomegalovirus-associated. Later, TCR association rates were found to vary by HLA locus, highest for DRB1 and lowest for HLA-C.

Trimming removed 4 bases from V and 7 bases from J, with 13 bases in between. Germline assignment: CDR1 MNHEY and CDR2 SVGAGI. The CDR3 has 14 amino acids. Comment on this clone: The antigen remains unidentified.

This PCR relied on a set of 60 Vbeta primers and 13 Jbeta primers. Clones were sequenced by immunoSEQ multiplex PCR, and TCRdb holds only the in-frame ones, with some missing. The sample lists just under 95,000 clones; roughly 80% were seen once. The sample was PBMCs. This TCR was sampled from a man aged 50 to 60 in good health and CMV-seropositive. The chain has TRBV6-5 and TRBJ2-2; D is perhaps TRBD2 (5 bases). This CDR3 reads CASSLSSRGGELFF. The CDR3 nucleotides are TGTGCCAGCAGTTTGTCGTCCCGGGGCGGGGAGCTGTTTTTT.